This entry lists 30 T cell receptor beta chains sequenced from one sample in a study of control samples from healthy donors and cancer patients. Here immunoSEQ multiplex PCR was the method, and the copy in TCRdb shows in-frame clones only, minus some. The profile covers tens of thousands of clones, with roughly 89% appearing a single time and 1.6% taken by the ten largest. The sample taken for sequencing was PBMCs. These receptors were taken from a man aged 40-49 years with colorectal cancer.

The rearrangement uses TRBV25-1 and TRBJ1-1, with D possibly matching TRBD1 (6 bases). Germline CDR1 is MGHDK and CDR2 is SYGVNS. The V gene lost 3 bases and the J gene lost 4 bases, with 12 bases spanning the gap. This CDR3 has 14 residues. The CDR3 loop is CASSDTRGVTEAFF. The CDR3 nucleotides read TGTGCCAGCAGTGATACAAGGGGGGTCACTGAAGCTTTCTTT.

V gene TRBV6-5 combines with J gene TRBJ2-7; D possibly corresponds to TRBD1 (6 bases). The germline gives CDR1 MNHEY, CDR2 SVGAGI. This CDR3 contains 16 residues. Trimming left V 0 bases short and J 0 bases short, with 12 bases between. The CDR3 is CASSYSQGRFSYEQYF. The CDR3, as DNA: TGTGCCAGCAGTTACTCTCAGGGGCGATTCTCCTACGAGCAGTACTTC.

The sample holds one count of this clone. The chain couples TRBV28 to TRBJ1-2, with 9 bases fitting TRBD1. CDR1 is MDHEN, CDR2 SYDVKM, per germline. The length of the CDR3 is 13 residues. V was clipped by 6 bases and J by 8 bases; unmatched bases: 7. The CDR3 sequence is CASSLGQGGGYTF. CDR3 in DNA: TGTGCCAGCAGCTTGGGACAGGGAGGCGGCTACACCTTC.

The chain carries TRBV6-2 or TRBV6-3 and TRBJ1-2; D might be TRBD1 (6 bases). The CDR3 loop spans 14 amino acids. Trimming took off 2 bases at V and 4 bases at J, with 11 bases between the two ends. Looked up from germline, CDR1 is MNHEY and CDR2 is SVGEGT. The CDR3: CASSYDGQFYGYTF. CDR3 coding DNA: TGTGCCAGCAGTTACGACGGACAGTTCTATGGCTACACCTTC.

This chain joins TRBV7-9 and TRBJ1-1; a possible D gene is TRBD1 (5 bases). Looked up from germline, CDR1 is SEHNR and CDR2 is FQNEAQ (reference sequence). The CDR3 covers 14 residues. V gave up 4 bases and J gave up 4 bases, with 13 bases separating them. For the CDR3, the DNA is TGTGCCAGCAGCTCCCGACAGTTCGCCACTGAAGCTTTCTTT. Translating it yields CASSSRQFATEAFF.

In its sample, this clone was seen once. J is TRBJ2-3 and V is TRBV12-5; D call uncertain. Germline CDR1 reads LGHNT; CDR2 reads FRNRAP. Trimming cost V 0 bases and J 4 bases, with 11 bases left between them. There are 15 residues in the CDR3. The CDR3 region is CASGLVGVMADTQYF. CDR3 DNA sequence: TGTGCTAGTGGTTTGGTTGGGGTTATGGCAGATACGCAGTATTTT.

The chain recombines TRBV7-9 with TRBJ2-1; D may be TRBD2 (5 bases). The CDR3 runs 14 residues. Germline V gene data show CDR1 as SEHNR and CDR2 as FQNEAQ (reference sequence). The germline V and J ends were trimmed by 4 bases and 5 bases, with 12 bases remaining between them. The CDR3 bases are TGTGCCAGCAGCTCAAGGACTTCTCACAATGAGCAGTTCTTC. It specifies CASSSRTSHNEQFF.

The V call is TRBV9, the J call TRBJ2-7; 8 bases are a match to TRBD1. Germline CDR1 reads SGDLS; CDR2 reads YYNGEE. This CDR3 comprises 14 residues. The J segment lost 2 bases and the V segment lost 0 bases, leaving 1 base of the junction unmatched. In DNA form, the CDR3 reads TGTGCCAGCAGCGTAGGACAGGGGACCTACGAGCAGTACTTC. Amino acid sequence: CASSVGQGTYEQYF.

CDR3 loop: CATSETKGTFFYEQYF. DNA for the CDR3: TGTGCCACCAGTGAAACGAAGGGGACCTTCTTCTACGAGCAGTACTTC. The chain carries TRBV24-1 and TRBJ2-7; either TRBD1 or TRBD2 may fit D (5 bases each). V shed 4 bases and J shed 3 bases, with 18 bases lying between them. Germline V gene lookup returns CDR1 KGHDR and CDR2 SFDVKD. CDR3 length: 16 amino acids.

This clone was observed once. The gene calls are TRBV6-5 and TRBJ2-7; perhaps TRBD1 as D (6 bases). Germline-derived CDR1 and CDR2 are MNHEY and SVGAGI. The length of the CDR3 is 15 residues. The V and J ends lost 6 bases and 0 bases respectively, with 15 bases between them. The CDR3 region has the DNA TGTGCCAGCAGAGGGGACATATGGAGCTCCTACGAGCAGTACTTC. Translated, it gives CASRGDIWSSYEQYF.

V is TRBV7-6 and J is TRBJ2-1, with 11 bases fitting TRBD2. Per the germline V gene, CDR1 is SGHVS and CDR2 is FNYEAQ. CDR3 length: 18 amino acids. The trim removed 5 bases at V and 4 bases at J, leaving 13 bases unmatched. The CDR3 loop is CASSRYVLAGVGYNEQFF. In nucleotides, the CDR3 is TGTGCCAGCAGCCGATACGTACTAGCGGGAGTCGGGTACAATGAGCAGTTCTTC.

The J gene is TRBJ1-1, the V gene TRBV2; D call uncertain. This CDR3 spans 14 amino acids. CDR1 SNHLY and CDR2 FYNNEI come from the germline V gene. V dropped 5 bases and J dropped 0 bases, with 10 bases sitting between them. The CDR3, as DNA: TGTGCCAGCAGTAAGACTTTTATGAACACTGAAGCTTTCTTT. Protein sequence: CASSKTFMNTEAFF.

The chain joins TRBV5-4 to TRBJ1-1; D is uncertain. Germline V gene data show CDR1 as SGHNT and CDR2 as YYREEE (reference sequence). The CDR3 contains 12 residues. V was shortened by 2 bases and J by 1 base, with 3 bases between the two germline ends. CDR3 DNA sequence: TGTGCCAGCAGCTTACAGAACACTGAAGCTTTCTTT. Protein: CASSLQNTEAFF.

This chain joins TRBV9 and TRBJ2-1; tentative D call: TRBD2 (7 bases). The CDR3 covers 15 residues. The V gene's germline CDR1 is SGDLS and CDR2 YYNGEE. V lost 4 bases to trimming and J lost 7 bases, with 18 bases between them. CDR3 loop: CASSSRGAGANEQFF. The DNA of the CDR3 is TGTGCCAGCAGCTCCCGGGGGGCGGGGGCTAATGAGCAGTTCTTC.

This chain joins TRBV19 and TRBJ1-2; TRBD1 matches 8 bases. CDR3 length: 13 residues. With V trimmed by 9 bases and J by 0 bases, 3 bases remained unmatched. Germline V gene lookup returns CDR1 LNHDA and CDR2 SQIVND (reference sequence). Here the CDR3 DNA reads TGTGCCAGGGACAGGGAGGCTAACTATGGCTACACCTTC. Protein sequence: CARDREANYGYTF.

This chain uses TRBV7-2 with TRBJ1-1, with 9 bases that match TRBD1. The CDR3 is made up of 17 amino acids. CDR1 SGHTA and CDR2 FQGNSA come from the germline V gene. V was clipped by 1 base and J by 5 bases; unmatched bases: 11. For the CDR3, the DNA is TGTGCCAGCAGCTTAGTTGGCCCGGACAGGGGTTGGACTGAAGCTTTCTTT. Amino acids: CASSLVGPDRGWTEAFF.

The CDR3 region is CASSRDGLGPQHF. CDR3 nucleotide sequence: TGTGCCAGCAGTCGGGACGGACTGGGGCCCCAGCATTTT. The J gene is TRBJ1-5, the V gene TRBV12-3 or TRBV12-4; D may be TRBD1 (5 bases). The CDR3 has 13 residues. Trimming removed 5 bases at V and 9 bases at J, with 14 bases between.

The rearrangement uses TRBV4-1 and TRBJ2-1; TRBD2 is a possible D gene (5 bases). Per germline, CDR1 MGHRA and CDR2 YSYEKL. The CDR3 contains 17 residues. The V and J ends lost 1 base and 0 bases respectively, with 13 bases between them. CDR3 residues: CASSQGAATSSYNEQFF. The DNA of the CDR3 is TGCGCCAGCAGCCAAGGGGCGGCCACTAGCTCCTACAATGAGCAGTTCTTC.

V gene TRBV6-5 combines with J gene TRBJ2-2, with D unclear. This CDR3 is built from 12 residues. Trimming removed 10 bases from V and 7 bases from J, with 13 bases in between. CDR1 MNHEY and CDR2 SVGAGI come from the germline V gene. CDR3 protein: CATSEGIGELFF. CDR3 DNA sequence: TGTGCCACCTCAGAAGGGATCGGGGAGCTGTTTTTT.

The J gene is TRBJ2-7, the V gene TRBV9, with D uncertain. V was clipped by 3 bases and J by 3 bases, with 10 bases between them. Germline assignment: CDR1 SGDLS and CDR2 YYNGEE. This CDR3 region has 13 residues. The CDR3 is CASSEGLGYEQYF. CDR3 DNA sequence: TGTGCCAGCAGCGAGGGATTGGGCTACGAGCAGTACTTC.

The CDR3 is CASSQSLASYEQYF. The CDR3 region has the DNA TGCGCCAGCAGCCAAAGCCTAGCCTCCTACGAGCAGTACTTC. The rearrangement links TRBV4-3 to TRBJ2-7; a possible D gene is TRBD2 (5 bases). With 2 bases removed from V and 0 bases from J, the gap between germline ends came to 8 bases. This CDR3 has 14 amino acids. Germline CDR1 LGHNA, CDR2 YSLEER.

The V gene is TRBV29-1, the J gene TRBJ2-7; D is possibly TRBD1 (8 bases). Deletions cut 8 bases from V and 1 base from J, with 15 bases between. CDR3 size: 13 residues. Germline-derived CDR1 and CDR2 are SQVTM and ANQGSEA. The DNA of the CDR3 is TGCAGCTATGGACAGGGAGGGTCCTACGAGCAGTACTTC. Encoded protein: CSYGQGGSYEQYF.

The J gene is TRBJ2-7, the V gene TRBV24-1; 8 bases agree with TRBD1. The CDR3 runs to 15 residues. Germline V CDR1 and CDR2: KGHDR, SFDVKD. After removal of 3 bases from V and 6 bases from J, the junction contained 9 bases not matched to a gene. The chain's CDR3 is CATSDLRDRLGEQYF. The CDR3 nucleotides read TGTGCCACCAGTGATCTCCGGGACAGGCTTGGCGAGCAGTACTTC.

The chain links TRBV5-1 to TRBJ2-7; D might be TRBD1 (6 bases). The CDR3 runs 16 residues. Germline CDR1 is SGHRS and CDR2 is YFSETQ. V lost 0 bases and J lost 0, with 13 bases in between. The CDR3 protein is CASSLGLDRISYEQYF. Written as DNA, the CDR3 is TGCGCCAGCAGCTTGGGTCTTGACAGGATCTCCTACGAGCAGTACTTC.

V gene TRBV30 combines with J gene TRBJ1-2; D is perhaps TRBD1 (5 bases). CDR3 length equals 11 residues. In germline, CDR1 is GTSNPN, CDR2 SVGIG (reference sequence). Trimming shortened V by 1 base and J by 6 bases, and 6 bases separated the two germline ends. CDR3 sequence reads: CAWSEGDGYTF. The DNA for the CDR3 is TGTGCCTGGAGTGAAGGGGATGGCTACACCTTC.

CDR3 sequence reads: CASSLAGAAETQYF. The CDR3 nucleotides read TGTGCCAGCTCCTTAGCGGGAGCAGCGGAGACCCAGTACTTC. This rearrangement joins TRBV18 to TRBJ2-5; 9 positions agree with TRBD2. Germline trimming cut 6 bases from V and 5 bases from J; bases unmatched to any gene: 7. The V gene's germline CDR1 is KGHSH and CDR2 LQKENI. The CDR3 runs to 14 residues.

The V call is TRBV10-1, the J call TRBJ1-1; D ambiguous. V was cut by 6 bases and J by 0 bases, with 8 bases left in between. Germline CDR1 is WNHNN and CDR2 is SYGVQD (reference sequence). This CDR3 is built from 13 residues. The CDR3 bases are TGCGCCAGCAGGATCGGGGTGAACACTGAAGCTTTCTTT. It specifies CASRIGVNTEAFF.

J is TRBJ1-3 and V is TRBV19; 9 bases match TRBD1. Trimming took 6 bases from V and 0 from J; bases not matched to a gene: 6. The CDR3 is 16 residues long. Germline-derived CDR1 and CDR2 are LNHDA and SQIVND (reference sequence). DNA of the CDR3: TGTGCCAGTAGGAAGATGGACAGGGGCTCTGGAAACACCATATATTTT. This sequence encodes CASRKMDRGSGNTIYF.

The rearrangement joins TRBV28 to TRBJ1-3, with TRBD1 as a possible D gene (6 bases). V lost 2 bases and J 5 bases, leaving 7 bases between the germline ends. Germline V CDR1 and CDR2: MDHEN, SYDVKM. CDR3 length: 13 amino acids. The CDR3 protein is CASSLTGRNTIYF. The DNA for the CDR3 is TGTGCCAGCAGTTTAACAGGGCGAAACACCATATATTTT.

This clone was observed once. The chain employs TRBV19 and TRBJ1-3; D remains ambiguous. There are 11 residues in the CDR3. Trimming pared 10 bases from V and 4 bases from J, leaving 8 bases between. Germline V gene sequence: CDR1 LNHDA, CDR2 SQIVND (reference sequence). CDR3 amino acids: CAKKEGNTIYF. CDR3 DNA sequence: TGTGCCAAAAAAGAGGGAAACACCATATATTTT.